Listed below are T cell receptor beta chains from one sample, sequenced in a study of blood T cells in healthy people across ages. A single record per CDR3 protein comes from TCRdb applying MiXCR to the 5' RACE reads. The table has some 920,000 distinct CDR3 sequences, roughly half seen once. The sequenced sample was blood. The receptors derive from an older woman in good health. The CDR3 runs from the conserved cysteine through the conserved F or W. The order of the fields is clone size, J gene, V gene, D gene, CDR3 protein. A D gene is named only where the DNA matches it firmly. Size is stated for part of the rows, as once, few or many counts, or as a class when the clone is expanded.

many,TRBJ2-4,TRBV11-2,-,CASSPRTAKNIQYF
-,TRBJ1-1,TRBV5-5,-,CASSFVGSNTEAFF
-,TRBJ2-7,TRBV20-1,TRBD2,CSAVPSRGSSYEQYF
-,TRBJ2-7,TRBV27,TRBD1,CASSLKLPGTGSYEQYF
many,TRBJ2-7,TRBV27,TRBD2,CASSQGLAGSSYEQYF
few,TRBJ2-3,TRBV7-2,TRBD2,CASTLRNGRVTDTQYF
few,TRBJ2-7,TRBV4-1,-,CASREGQFSYEQYF
-,TRBJ2-5,TRBV29-1,-,CTSLGDNQETQYF
-,TRBJ2-3,TRBV4-1,TRBD2,CASSPRTSGTYTDTLYF
-,TRBJ1-5,TRBV28,-,CASSSHSNQPQHF
-,TRBJ2-1,TRBV3-1,-,CASSQRGNPYNEQFF
-,TRBJ1-2,TRBV6-6,-,CASSPTGNGYTF
few,TRBJ1-2,TRBV12-3/TRBV12-4,-,CASTMVGGRRNYGYTF
-,TRBJ1-6,TRBV6-6,-,CASSYNVDGSYNSPLHF
-,TRBJ2-7,TRBV4-2,TRBD2,CASSQVGEAGPYEQYF
-,TRBJ2-1,TRBV4-2,-,CASSQAAEVDIGGSYNEQFF
few,TRBJ1-1,TRBV5-1,-,CASSLAGVMNTEAFF
few,TRBJ1-4,TRBV27,-,CASSPWERDGEKLFF
few,TRBJ2-5,TRBV28,-,CASLGRYQETQYF
-,-,TRBV7-3,TRBD2,CASSLRSGGSYEQYF
once,TRBJ2-7,TRBV4-1,TRBD1,CASSPGDRVYEQYF
-,TRBJ2-7,TRBV13,TRBD2,CASSSTNLRGDSYEQYF
-,TRBJ1-2,TRBV7-9,TRBD1,CASSTRTGPNYGYTF
-,TRBJ2-7,TRBV6-2/TRBV6-3,-,CASSWQGLIYEQYF
-,TRBJ2-3,TRBV7-3,-,CASSYSGVTTDTQYF
-,TRBJ1-1,TRBV4-1,TRBD1,CASSHAPTGTGGRGTEAFF
once,TRBJ1-2,TRBV5-1,-,CASGGDWGDGYTF
few,TRBJ1-2,TRBV7-2,-,CASSLSVGWPGYGYTF
few,TRBJ2-1,TRBV5-5,TRBD2,CASSLRLAASNEQFF
few,TRBJ2-3,TRBV12-3/TRBV12-4,-,CASSLVVSILSTDTQYF
-,TRBJ2-1,TRBV11-1,-,CASSLTPRPSNEQFF
-,TRBJ1-6,TRBV20-1,TRBD1,CSAAPGQGSYNSPLHF
few,TRBJ2-5,TRBV12-3/TRBV12-4,-,CASSLQPGLQETQYF
-,TRBJ2-6,TRBV18,TRBD1,CASSPRTGVAGANVLTF
-,TRBJ2-1,TRBV12-3/TRBV12-4,-,CASSVAGGGEQFF
-,TRBJ2-5,TRBV24-1,-,CATSDPARGRETQYF
-,TRBJ2-4,TRBV12-3/TRBV12-4,-,CASSPRVCKNIQYF
few,TRBJ2-7,TRBV3-1,-,CASSPHPYEQYF
many,TRBJ1-4,TRBV4-1,-,CASSQGDGIEKLFF
-,TRBJ1-5,TRBV27,-,CASSLYQSAGALNQPQHF
few,TRBJ2-1,TRBV20-1,-,CSAGERAEPYVEQFF